The source of this T cell receptor (beta chain) is a study of blood T cell repertoires in COVID-19 (TCRdb year 2020). General notes on the study: Samples covering the acute and convalescent phases of COVID-19 were provided by collaborators in the United States, Italy and Spain. The prospective study material was composed of cDNA or gDNA derived from T cells, B-cell-depleted T cells, or PBMCs. Sample metadata almost always included a de-identified subject ID, COVID-19 status, age in years and sex. The dataset comprised deeply sampled blood TCRbeta repertoires from subjects exposed to, actively infected with, or recovered from COVID-19. The samples were drawn from two sources: the first 160 participants of the ongoing ImmuneRACE study, and 1,254 subjects contributed by 6 global collaborators. HLA class I and class II types, where available, came from metadata supplied by the sample provider rather than from assay-based typing. The repertoires were released in a freely available public database intended as a resource for research on the immune response to SARS-CoV-2. Study-wide conclusions, independent of this receptor: Clinical and demographic metadata were provided uncurated, with the amount varying by source and participant.

The count of this clone is one. It lacks a known antigen. Within one base of it there is no much larger clone, and no base qualities were kept. TCRbeta CDR3 regions were amplified from genomic DNA using the immunoSEQ Assay, a bias-controlled multiplex PCR. In the paper's pipeline: The number of nucleated cells in each sample was estimated by amplification of reference gene primers within the assay. To quantify the absolute abundance of each unique TCRbeta CDR3 rearrangement, sequence reads were collapsed and filtered. For each sample, productive Simpson clonality was calculated by taking the square root of Simpson's diversity index across productive rearrangements. In TCRdb, the immuneACCESS table is reduced to in-frame sequences with V and J assigned. These tables do not hold every clone; where another copy was compared, an unresolved V gene accounts for under half, and the others remain unexplained. V, J and clone size were drawn from that table, and D and trimming were deduced from the DNA. This sample is represented by around 280,000 clones; 70% to 90% of them were singletons. The top ten constitute approximately 2% of the sample.

The junction carries 13 bases between V and J, which are trimmed by 0 bases and 5 bases respectively. The germline V gene provides CDR1 MNHNS and CDR2 SASEGT. From cysteine to phenylalanine, the CDR3 is 16 amino acids long. Only CDR3 DNA is held: 48 bases, read in frame from base 1. A second Seattle source provided samples from volunteer blood donors who had recovered from COVID-19. Each collaborating institution followed its own protocols to collect whole blood in K2EDTA tubes. For TCRbeta analysis, collaborators shipped samples as frozen whole blood, isolated PBMCs, or DNA extracted from either of those sample types.

The source of this sequence is a young woman who had recovered from COVID-19. Recombination connected TRBV6-1 to TRBJ2-2; D gene: possibly TRBD2, on 5 matching bases. What was sequenced was peripheral blood. The nucleotide sequence is TGTGCCAGCAGTGAAGCACGGGGTAGGACGACCGGGGAGCTGTTTTTT. Translated, it gives CASSEARGRTTGELFF.